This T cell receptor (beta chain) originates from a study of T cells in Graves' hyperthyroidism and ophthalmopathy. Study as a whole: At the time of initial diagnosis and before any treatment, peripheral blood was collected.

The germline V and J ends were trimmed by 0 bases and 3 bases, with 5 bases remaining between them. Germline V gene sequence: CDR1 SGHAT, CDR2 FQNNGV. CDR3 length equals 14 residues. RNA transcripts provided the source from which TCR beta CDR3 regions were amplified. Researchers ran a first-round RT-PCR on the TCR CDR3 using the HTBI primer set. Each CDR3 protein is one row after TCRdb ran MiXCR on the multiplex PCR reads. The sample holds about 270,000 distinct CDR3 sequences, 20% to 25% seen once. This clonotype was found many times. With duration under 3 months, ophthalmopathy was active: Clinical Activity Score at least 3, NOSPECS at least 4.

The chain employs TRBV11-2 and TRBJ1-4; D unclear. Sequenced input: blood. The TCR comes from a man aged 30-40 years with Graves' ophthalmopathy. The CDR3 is CASSLDYANEKLFF. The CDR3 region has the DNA TGTGCCAGCAGCTTAGATTATGCTAATGAAAAACTGTTTTTT.